Sequencing of this T cell receptor (beta chain) was carried out in a study of human thymus T cells. The V end was cut by 1 base, the J end by 7 bases, with 1 base between. The CDR3 length is 11 residues. Germline-derived CDR1 and CDR2 are SGHVS and FNYEAQ. Some clones are missing from TCRdb's copy, which holds only in-frame ones; the method was immunoSEQ multiplex PCR. Of under 70,000 clones detected, approximately 95% appear once; the ten largest clones hold approximately 6%. Study-level points and caveats: Thymic and blood repertoires appeared to show biased V and J gene usage.

Having surgery to correct congenital heart defects, healthy Finnish infants acted as the donors. Genomic DNA was extracted from every available blood leukocyte. As concerns this clone: Its specificity is not known.

This TCR came from a boy less than two years old with a congenital heart defect but otherwise immunologically healthy. Specimen: blood. The chain combines TRBV7-6 with TRBJ2-2; D unclear. CDR3 sequence reads: CASSLVGELFF. Written as DNA, the CDR3 is TGTGCCAGCAGCTTAGTCGGGGAGCTGTTTTTT.